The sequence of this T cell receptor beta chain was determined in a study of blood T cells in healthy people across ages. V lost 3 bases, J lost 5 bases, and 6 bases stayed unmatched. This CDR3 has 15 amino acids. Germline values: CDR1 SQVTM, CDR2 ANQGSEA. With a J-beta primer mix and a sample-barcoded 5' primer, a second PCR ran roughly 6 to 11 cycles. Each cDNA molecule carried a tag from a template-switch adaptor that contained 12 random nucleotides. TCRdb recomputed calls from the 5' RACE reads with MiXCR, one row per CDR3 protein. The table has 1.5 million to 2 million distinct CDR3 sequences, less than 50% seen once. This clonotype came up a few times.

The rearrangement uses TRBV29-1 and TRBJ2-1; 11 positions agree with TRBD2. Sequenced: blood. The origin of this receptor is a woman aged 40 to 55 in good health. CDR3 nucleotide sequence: TGCAGCGTTGACGGTCGACTAGCGGGAAACAATGAGCAGTTCTTC. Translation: CSVDGRLAGNNEQFF.